This T cell receptor beta chain was identified during a study of shared clonotypes between healthy human individuals (dated by TCRdb to about 2020). Notes on the research overall: A few men and a couple of women, aged 18 to 49 years, made up the cohort. Each donor's leukapheresis produced roughly between about 0.9 and 9.5 billion PBMCs. To estimate repertoire size and how much clonotypes are shared between individuals, the study performed deep sequencing of blood TCR repertoires from a few healthy adults. Per donor, three plates each were used for CD4 naive and CD4 memory, two for CD8 naive, and one for CD8 memory. To increase sequencing depth and limit assay-specific biases, TCR repertoire library preparation and sequencing were carried out by different laboratories using diverse techniques.

Using the deep immunoSEQ assay, multiplex PCR amplified TCR CDR3 regions from genomic DNA. Extracted genomic DNA from each cell subset was distributed evenly across all wells of several immunoSEQ 96-well plates, and each plate was treated as a replicate. Each replicate PCR for sorted subsets received roughly 0.2 ug genomic DNA, equal to tens of thousands of T cell genomes. The purified libraries were quantified using a Qubit 3.0 fluorometer, sized with a Bioanalyzer 2100, and then quantified again using the KAPA Library Quantification kit. Every immunoSEQ 96-well plate was sequenced on a separate single-read 150-cycle Illumina NextSeq 550 flow cell. In the paper's pipeline: The immunoSEQ output contained only junctional sequences without quality scores, so filtering could not match that applied to full-length reads. Sequences were annotated with PyIR, a Python wrapper for IgBLAST v1.9, and V/J genes and CDR3 were assigned using IMGT germline references. Reads were removed for weak V/J assignments (E-value above 1e-6), missing CDR3, stop codons, out-of-frame junctions, or ambiguous translated residues. V3J clonotypes were defined by identical inferred V gene, J gene, and CDR3 amino acid sequence. Percentage overlap between repertoires was computed as shared unique clonotypes divided by the size of the smaller repertoire. Richness of each repertoire was evaluated using RTK rarefaction, the Chao1 estimator, and Recon v2.1 estimates of unobserved clonotypes. OLGA was used to compute generation probabilities for all TCRbeta clonotypes that the gDNA method yielded from a few donors. Drawn from immuneACCESS, this table holds only the in-frame rearrangements with V and J called that TCRdb kept. Clones are partly lost; checked studies trace under half to an unresolved V gene and leave the rest unexplained. That table furnishes V, J and clone size, whereas the DNA furnished D and trimming. For this sample there are about 960,000 clones; more than 75% appear just once. The top ten hold approximately 1.5% of the sample.

Donors were healthy HIV-negative adults with no recently reported acute infections or vaccinations. Only Caucasian adults living in Nashville, Tennessee, USA were represented among the donors. CD4+ T cells were enriched by magnetic negative selection, after which naive cells were positively selected on CD45RA and the negative fraction was taken as the memory subset. Blood was obtained by leukapheresis, after which PBMCs were separated by Ficoll-Histopaque density gradient centrifugation and cryopreserved in liquid nitrogen vapor phase. Analytical flow cytometry was used to check the purity and quantity of each magnetically sorted T cell population. From each sorted fraction, genomic DNA was isolated and quantified by UV absorbance on a Nanodrop 2000c. The full study reports these points: Because the study included a small number of donors, the genetic and exposure-history diversity represented was limited. Across a few donors, about 5% of naive CD4, over 3% of naive CD8, 2.3% of memory CD4, and about 0.44% of memory CD8 clonotypes were shared. Compared with non-shared clonotypes, clonotypes shared by all four sorted-subset donors had higher generation probabilities. Based on pairwise subsampling, the degree of clonotype sharing among donors was expected to be affected by sequencing depth. Larger estimated clonotype richness was generally found for naive subsets than for memory subsets. Even with the large sequencing depth, rarefaction of the sorted-subset datasets indicated that sequencing was incomplete. Sampling was limited to blood, and TCR repertoires in tissue likely differ from TCR repertoires in blood.

As regards this clone: Its antigen specificity is not known. No base quality information exists; no much larger clone differs at one position.

V lost 1 base and J lost 1 base, and the count of bases not matched to a germline gene is 6. The CDR3 contains 16 residues, cysteine and phenylalanine counted. CDR3 DNA is the only sequence kept; it has 48 bases, read in frame from the first base. The germline V gene (reference sequence) gives CDR1 as LNHDA and CDR2 as SQIVND. The sequence derives from a man younger than 30 in good health. Material: memory CD4+ T cells sorted from blood. The label giving this sample's cell subset or site can be read as: CD45RA-negative fraction. The V and J genes are TRBV19 and TRBJ2-7; 8 central bases correspond to TRBD1. CDR3 reads: CASSIGEGQGSYEQYF. The DNA sequence is as follows: TGTGCCAGTAGTATAGGTGAAGGACAGGGTTCCTACGAGCAGTACTTC.